The next 19 T cell receptor beta chains were all read from a single sample in a study of T cell repertoires in cytomegalovirus infection. No cognate antigen is known for these TCRs. TCRdb reanalysed the reads using MiXCR and keeps one entry per CDR3 protein. Of 340,000 or so distinct CDR3 sequences listed, 20% to 30% are singletons. This specimen consisted of cultured PBMCs, obtained from culture after CMV antigen stimulation. Receptors were obtained from a human donor in good health (CMV status not recorded). Some clones in this sample may be carry-over from other donors' samples.

In this sample, this clonotype turned up once. This chain links TRBV29-1 with TRBJ2-1, with D perhaps being TRBD1 or TRBD2 (6 bases each). CDR1 is SQVTM, CDR2 ANQGSEA, per germline. This CDR3 region has 14 residues. V was clipped by 2 bases and J by 4 bases, with 12 bases between them. The CDR3 DNA reads as TGCAGCGTTGAAAAGGAGGGGGTTTACAATGAGCAGTTCTTC. Protein product: CSVEKEGVYNEQFF.

This clonotype was detected a few times. The CDR3 here is CASVGDRGTGANVLTF. Here the CDR3 DNA reads TGTGCCAGCGTGGGAGACAGGGGAACTGGGGCCAACGTCCTGACTTTC. The chain employs TRBV28 and TRBJ2-6, with TRBD1 identical over 8 bases. The germline V gene has CDR1 MDHEN and CDR2 SYDVKM. This CDR3 spans 16 amino acids. With 8 bases clipped from V and 2 bases from J, the junction kept 8 bases outside the gene matches.

The chain is built from TRBV2 and TRBJ2-2; 7 bases match TRBD2. The V gene's germline CDR1 is SNHLY and CDR2 FYNNEI. J was trimmed by 6 bases and V by 4 bases; bases with no gene match: 5. The length of the CDR3 is 14 residues. The CDR3 nucleotides are TGTGCCAGCAGTGGGGGACTACAATCCGGGGAGCTGTTTTTT. Protein product: CASSGGLQSGELFF.

V is TRBV15 and J is TRBJ1-5; D gene ambiguous. CDR1 is LNHNV and CDR2 is YYDKDF in the germline V gene (reference sequence). Trimming took 0 bases from V and 8 from J, leaving 8 bases between them. CDR3 length: 13 residues. The CDR3 is CATSRDGREPQHF. The DNA of the CDR3 is TGTGCCACCAGCAGAGATGGGAGGGAGCCCCAGCATTTT.

Concerning this clonotype: A read error is possible here, since a much larger clone lies one base away. This chain joins TRBV7-2 and TRBJ2-1; TRBD1 agrees at 11 bases. Germline V gene data show CDR1 as SGHTA and CDR2 as FQGNSA. Trimming removed 5 bases from V and 5 bases from J; junction bases left unmatched: 2. The CDR3 length is 14 residues. CDR3 loop: CASSRDRGNNEQFF. The CDR3 DNA follows: TGTGCCAGCAGCCGGGACAGGGGGAACAATGAGCAGTTCTTC.

The chain recombines TRBV20-1 with TRBJ2-7; 14 positions match TRBD2. CDR1 and CDR2 (germline): DFQATT, SNEGSKA (reference sequence). This CDR3 region has 17 residues. V was clipped by 1 base and J by 4 bases; unmatched bases: 9. The CDR3 protein is CSARVGLAGVPDYEQYF. DNA of the CDR3: TGCAGTGCTAGAGTGGGACTAGCGGGAGTCCCGGATTACGAGCAGTACTTC.

This clonotype was recorded many times. The chain carries TRBV7-2 and TRBJ1-2; D possibly corresponds to TRBD1 (6 bases). CDR1 is SGHTA and CDR2 is FQGNSA in the germline V gene. V lost 9 bases to trimming and J lost 8 bases, with 22 bases between them. The CDR3 runs to 14 residues. The CDR3 nucleotides are TGTGCCAGTAACACCGCTGACAAGGGGGGGGGCTACACCTTC. Its protein is CASNTADKGGGYTF.

This clonotype appeared many times. The chain uses TRBV7-3 and TRBJ2-4, with 11 positions matching TRBD1. CDR3 size: 15 residues. Germline CDR1 is SGHTA and CDR2 is FQGTGA. V gave up 6 bases and J gave up 0 bases; unmatched junction bases: 1. CDR3 residues: CASRDRGLAKNIQYF. CDR3 nucleotide sequence: TGTGCCAGCAGGGACAGGGGGCTAGCCAAAAACATTCAGTACTTC.

This clonotype was found many times. The chain joins TRBV7-2 to TRBJ1-1, with D perhaps matching TRBD1 (5 bases). The CDR3 runs 15 residues. In germline, CDR1 is SGHTA, CDR2 FQGNSA. V lost 4 bases and J lost 0, with 12 bases in between. The CDR3, as DNA: TGTGCCAGCAGCTCCTCCGTAGGGGTGAACACTGAAGCTTTCTTT. Amino acid sequence: CASSSSVGVNTEAFF.

This clonotype was observed a few times. The CDR3 protein is CAWSLAGELFF. CDR3 DNA: TGTGCCTGGAGTTTGGCCGGGGAGCTGTTTTTT. The chain employs TRBV30 and TRBJ2-2; D gene ambiguous. V lost 2 bases and J lost 6, with 4 bases in between. The CDR3 loop spans 11 amino acids. Germline CDR1 is GTSNPN and CDR2 is SVGIG (reference sequence). The complete variable domain, with remaining parts taken from reference TRBV30 and TRBJ2-2, reads SQTIHQWPATLVQPVGSPLSLECTVEGTSNPNLYWYRQAAGRGLQLLFYSVGIGQISSEVPQNLSASRPQDRQFILSSKKLLLSDSGFYLCAWSLAGELFFGEGSRLTVL.

The table lists this clonotype with a few counts. V usage is TRBV11-2 and J usage is TRBJ2-1; 13 bases map to TRBD2. The germline CDR1 and CDR2 sequences are SGHAT and FQNNGV. The V and J ends lost 1 base and 6 bases, in that order; junction bases with no gene match: 6. This CDR3 spans 17 amino acids. DNA for the CDR3: TGTGCCAGCAGCTTAGCTTACCGGACTAGCGGGAGCAATGAGCAGTTCTTC. This gives the protein CASSLAYRTSGSNEQFF.

This clonotype was recorded at least ten times. This chain links TRBV7-8 with TRBJ2-5; D not resolved. The germline V and J ends were trimmed by 2 bases and 2 bases, with 15 bases remaining between them. CDR1 and CDR2 (germline): SGHVS, FQNEAQ. The CDR3 runs to 16 residues. In nucleotides, the CDR3 is TGTGCCAGCAGCTTACTGACCGAACGGAGACAAGAGACCCAGTACTTC. It codes for CASSLLTERRQETQYF.

Only a few counts were recorded for this clonotype. The gene calls are TRBV25-1 and TRBJ1-1; TRBD1 aligns across 8 bases. The CDR3 runs to 14 residues. Germline V lookup: CDR1 MGHDK, CDR2 SYGVNS. V trimming: 6 bases; J trimming: 4 bases; junction bases outside the gene matches: 7. The CDR3 spells CASSLTGGGTEAFF. DNA of the CDR3: TGTGCCAGCAGCCTAACAGGGGGTGGCACTGAAGCTTTCTTT.

This clonotype was observed a handful of times. This sequence joins TRBV6-4 and TRBJ2-2; D is ambiguous. The CDR3 covers 15 residues. CDR1 MRHNA and CDR2 SNTAGT come from the germline V gene. V was trimmed by 0 bases and J by 2 bases, leaving 7 bases between them. Here the CDR3 DNA reads TGTGCCAGCAGTGACTCTACGACAAACACCGGGGAGCTGTTTTTT. This codes for CASSDSTTNTGELFF.

This chain links TRBV6-2 or TRBV6-3 with TRBJ2-7; no reliable D call. Trimming removed 5 bases from V and 3 bases from J, with 8 bases in between. There are 12 residues in the CDR3. Germline assignment: CDR1 MNHEY and CDR2 SVGEGT. CDR3 in amino acids: CASSQLGYEQYF. The DNA of the CDR3 is TGTGCCAGCAGTCAGCTGGGCTACGAGCAGTACTTC.

This clonotype has a handful of counts. V is TRBV7-9 and J is TRBJ2-3, with TRBD2 as a possible D gene (5 bases). Looked up from germline, CDR1 is SEHNR and CDR2 is FQNEAQ (reference sequence). The CDR3 contains 14 residues. V was shortened by 5 bases and J by 5 bases, with 14 bases between the two germline ends. DNA of the CDR3: TGTGCCAGCAGCCCGGACGGAGGAGGAGATACGCAGTATTTT. This encodes CASSPDGGGDTQYF.

This clonotype was counted ten times or more. The chain has TRBV7-6 and TRBJ2-2, with 13 positions matching TRBD2. The germline CDR1 and CDR2 sequences are SGHVS and FNYEAQ. The CDR3 has 16 residues. The V segment lost 3 bases and the J segment 3 bases; nucleotides outside the gene matches: 1. Here the CDR3 DNA reads TGTGCCAGCAGCTTGGGACTAGCGGGACACACCGGGGAGCTGTTTTTT. As protein: CASSLGLAGHTGELFF.

The rearrangement uses TRBV28 and TRBJ2-7, with D possibly matching TRBD2 (7 bases). Germline CDR1 is MDHEN and CDR2 is SYDVKM. CDR3 length equals 14 residues. V lost 5 bases, J lost 5 bases, and 16 bases lay in between. This CDR3 reads CASSGGGSRNEQYF. DNA for the CDR3: TGTGCCAGCAGTGGGGGCGGGAGTAGGAACGAGCAGTACTTC.

The chain is built from TRBV12-3 or TRBV12-4 and TRBJ2-7; TRBD2 aligns across 9 bases. The CDR3 consists of 20 residues. The trim removed 8 bases at V and 0 bases at J, leaving 23 bases unmatched. CDR3 DNA: TGTGCCAGCGGCAAGGCCGGGTGGCGGGAGGGTGGCGTGTTCTCCTACGAGCAGTACTTC. Its translation is CASGKAGWREGGVFSYEQYF.